This T cell receptor beta chain was recovered during a study of blood T cell repertoires in COVID-19. Clones were sequenced by immunoSEQ multiplex PCR, and TCRdb holds only the in-frame ones, with some missing. The table has 390,000 or so clones, just over 85% seen once; the top ten hold 1.4%. V was pared by 3 bases and J by 0 bases, with 5 bases of the junction left unmatched. Germline V gene lookup returns CDR1 SNHLY and CDR2 FYNNEI. The CDR3 is made up of 16 amino acids. The chain is built from TRBV2 and TRBJ2-7; 10 bases align to TRBD1. The clonotype was recovered from a woman between 25 and 40 years old with active or convalescent COVID-19. Material for sequencing was peripheral blood. The CDR3: CASSEGWTGGSYEQYF. The CDR3 DNA sequence: TGTGCCAGCAGTGAGGGCTGGACAGGGGGCTCCTACGAGCAGTACTTC.